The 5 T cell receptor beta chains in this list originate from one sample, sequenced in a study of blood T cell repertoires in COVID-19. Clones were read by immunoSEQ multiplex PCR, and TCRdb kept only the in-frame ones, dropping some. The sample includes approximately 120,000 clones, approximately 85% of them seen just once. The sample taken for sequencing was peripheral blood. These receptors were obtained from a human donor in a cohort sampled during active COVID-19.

For the CDR3, the DNA is TGTGCCAGCAGCTTAATACAGATTTCCAATGAGCAGTTCTTC. It specifies CASSLIQISNEQFF. The V and J genes are TRBV5-4 and TRBJ2-1; D unresolved. CDR3 length equals 14 residues. Germline V lookup: CDR1 SGHNT, CDR2 YYREEE (reference sequence). V was pared by 2 bases and J by 6 bases, with 12 bases between.

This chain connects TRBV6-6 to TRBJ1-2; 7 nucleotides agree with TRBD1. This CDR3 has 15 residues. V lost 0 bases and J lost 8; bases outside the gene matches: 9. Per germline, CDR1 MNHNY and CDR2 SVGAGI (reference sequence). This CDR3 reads CASSYSNLQGTGYTF. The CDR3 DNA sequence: TGTGCCAGCAGTTACTCCAACCTACAGGGGACAGGCTACACCTTC.

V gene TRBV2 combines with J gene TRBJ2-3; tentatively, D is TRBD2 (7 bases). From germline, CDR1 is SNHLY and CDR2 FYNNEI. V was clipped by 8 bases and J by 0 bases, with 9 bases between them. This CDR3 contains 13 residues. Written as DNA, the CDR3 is TGTGCCAGCGGGGGGGCGAGCACAGATACGCAGTATTTT. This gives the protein CASGGASTDTQYF. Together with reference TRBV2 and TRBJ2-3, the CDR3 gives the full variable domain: EPEVTQTPSHQVTQMGQEVILRCVPISNHLYFYWYRQILGQKVEFLVSFYNNEISEKSEIFDDQFSVERPDGSNFTLKIRSTKLEDSAMYFCASGGASTDTQYFGPGTRLTVL.

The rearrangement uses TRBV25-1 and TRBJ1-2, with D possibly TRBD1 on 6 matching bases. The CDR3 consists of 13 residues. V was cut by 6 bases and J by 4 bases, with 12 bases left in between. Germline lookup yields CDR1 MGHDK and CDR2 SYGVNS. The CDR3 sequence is CASSRGGGYGYTF. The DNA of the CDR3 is TGTGCCAGCAGCAGGGGCGGGGGCTATGGCTACACCTTC.

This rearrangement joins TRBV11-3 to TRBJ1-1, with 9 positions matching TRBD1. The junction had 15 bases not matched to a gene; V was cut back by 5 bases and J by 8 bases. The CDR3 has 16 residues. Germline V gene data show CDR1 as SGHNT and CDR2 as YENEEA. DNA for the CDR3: TGTGCCAGCAGCCAAACCTTCGGGACAGGGCGGGGAGAAGCTTTCTTT. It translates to CASSQTFGTGRGEAFF.